This TCR beta chain appears in the sequencing data of a study of identical twins. Healthy Caucasians, and only they, were the donors. V dropped 0 bases and J dropped 3 bases, with 6 bases sitting between them. The CDR3 contains 13 residues. At least ten counts were recorded for this clonotype. TCRdb passed the 5' RACE reads through MiXCR, listing each CDR3 protein once. The data contain around 670,000 distinct CDR3 sequences, 5.5% to 7.5% of them singletons. The rearrangement uses TRBV12-3 or TRBV12-4 and TRBJ2-7; no reliable D call. This clonotype was sampled from a man aged 18 to 29 in good health. Sequencing was performed on naive T cells sorted from blood. The CDR3 bases are TGTGCCAGCAGTTTAGCCTCACGCTACGAGCAGTACTTC. This sequence encodes CASSLASRYEQYF.